Listed below are T cell receptor beta chains from one sample, sequenced in a study of Tregs in tolerant kidney transplant recipients. Measured with immunoSEQ multiplex PCR; TCRdb has only the in-frame clones, and not every one. The sample includes 60,000 to 95,000 clones, more than 95% of them seen just once. The sequenced sample was CD4+ T cells from blood, obtained before the transplant. Receptor source: a human donor who received a combined kidney and bone marrow transplant. Both conserved end residues are part of each CDR3. D genes are given only for firm matches. Size tells how often a clone was seen (once, few, many) or the class of an expanded clone, and some rows leave it out.

. TRBJ2-5 TRBV7-2 . TGTGCCAGCAGCCAGAACTGGGCGGGCATGTCGACCCAGTACTTC CASSQNWAGMSTQYF
. TRBJ1-1 TRBV18 . TGTGCCAGCTCCCCTGCCCGGAGTGAAGCTTTCTTT CASSPARSEAFF
. TRBJ1-1 TRBV6-6 . TGTGCCAGCGTTCAGGGGAGTAGAGCTTTCTTT CASVQGSRAFF
. TRBJ1-1 TRBV29-1 . TGCAGCGTTGTACGGCAGGGAGGCACTGAAGCTTTCTTT CSVVRQGGTEAFF
once TRBJ1-2 TRBV28 TRBD1 TGTGCCAGCAGGCCGAGGGGGCGCACAAACTATGGCTACACCTTC CASRPRGRTNYGYTF
. TRBJ2-1 TRBV7-2 TRBD2 TGTGCCAGCAGCACCCAAAGCGGGGGGGCCAATGAGCAGTTCTTC CASSTQSGGANEQFF
. TRBJ2-1 TRBV5-4 . TGTGCCAGCAGCTCGATCACCGGGACACTTTACAATGAGCAGTTCTTC CASSSITGTLYNEQFF
. TRBJ1-5 TRBV11-1 . TGTGCCAGCAGCCTAGGAGGTAGCAATCAGCCCCAGCATTTT CASSLGGSNQPQHF
. TRBJ2-7 TRBV5-1 TRBD1 TGCGCCAGCAGCTTGGCCGATAGGGGGCAAAGGCAGTACTTC CASSLADRGQRQYF
. TRBJ2-1 TRBV6-6 . TGTGCCAGCAGGCGGGCCGAAGAGCAGTTCTTC CASRRAEEQFF
. TRBJ2-3 TRBV11-3 . TGTGCCAGCAGCAAAGGAGGGCCAGCAGATACGCAGTATTTT CASSKGGPADTQYF
. TRBJ1-1 TRBV2 TRBD1 TGTGCCAGCAGACCGCGGACAGGGGAGGCTGAAGCTTTCTTT CASRPRTGEAEAFF
. TRBJ1-4 TRBV6-6 . TGTGCCAGCAGCCCCGTACGGACTAATGAAAAACTGTTTTTT CASSPVRTNEKLFF
. TRBJ2-2 TRBV7-3 . TGTGCCAGCAGCTCCCACGTCGGCACCGGGGAGCTGTTTTTT CASSSHVGTGELFF
. TRBJ1-1 TRBV2 TRBD1 TGTGCCAGCAGCGTCCCGGGACAGGGGGCGAACACTGAAGCTTTCTTT CASSVPGQGANTEAFF
. TRBJ1-1 TRBV2 . TGTGCCAGCAGTTCTAATGAGATGAACACTGAAGCTTTCTTT CASSSNEMNTEAFF